This T cell receptor (beta chain) was found in a study of T cell responses to AZD1222 COVID-19 vaccine. The method was immunoSEQ multiplex PCR; TCRdb's version includes in-frame clones alone and lacks a portion of them. The repertoire holds approximately 100,000 clones, with more than 90% as singletons. In the case of this clone: Its antigen is as yet unknown.

The length of the CDR3 is 17 residues. V gave up 4 bases and J gave up 9 bases, with 22 bases separating them. CDR1 and CDR2 (germline): LGHDT, YNNKEL (reference sequence). Points from the study as a whole: Sampling that yielded the repertoires occurred only after the peak T cell response. Nearly half of the spike-specific TCRs reportedly recognize variant regions that carry no mutations. Vaccine-related CD4 TCRs covered spike, predominating at 160-218 and 743-854.

This chain connects TRBV3-1 (or the pseudogene TRBV3-2) to TRBJ1-6, with D unclear. The receptor was isolated from an adult in good health. The input for sequencing was peripheral blood, taken on day 0 of AZD1222 vaccination. CDR3 sequence reads: CASSPGGGSLPGSPLHF. As DNA, the CDR3 is TGTGCCAGCAGCCCCGGTGGAGGCAGCCTGCCGGGTTCACCCCTCCACTTT.